This entry is about one TCR beta chain. This specimen belongs to a study of blood T cell repertoires in COVID-19. Turning to the study itself: From the United States, Italy and Spain came samples of acute and convalescent COVID-19. Nucleic acid was either cDNA or gDNA, and it came from T cells, B-cell-depleted T cells, or PBMCs.

The CDR3 consists of 14 residues. V was shortened by 2 bases and J by 5 bases, with 12 bases between the two germline ends. The germline V gene has CDR1 MNHNS and CDR2 SASEGT. In the original workflow: Estimation of nucleated cell counts relied on the amplification of reference gene primers. Method: immunoSEQ multiplex PCR; TCRdb's copy keeps in-frame clones and lacks some. The V and J calls and the clone size are those of that table, but D and trimming were determined from the DNA. This table has some 120,000 clones, 86% appearing once. Sequences were obtained from peripheral blood. The chain links TRBV6-1 to TRBJ2-5; tentative D call: TRBD2 (5 bases). The source is a human donor in a cohort sampled during active COVID-19. This chain's CDR3 is CASSERGIRETQYF. CDR3 coding DNA: TGTGCCAGCAGTGAACGAGGGATTAGGGAGACCCAGTACTTC.